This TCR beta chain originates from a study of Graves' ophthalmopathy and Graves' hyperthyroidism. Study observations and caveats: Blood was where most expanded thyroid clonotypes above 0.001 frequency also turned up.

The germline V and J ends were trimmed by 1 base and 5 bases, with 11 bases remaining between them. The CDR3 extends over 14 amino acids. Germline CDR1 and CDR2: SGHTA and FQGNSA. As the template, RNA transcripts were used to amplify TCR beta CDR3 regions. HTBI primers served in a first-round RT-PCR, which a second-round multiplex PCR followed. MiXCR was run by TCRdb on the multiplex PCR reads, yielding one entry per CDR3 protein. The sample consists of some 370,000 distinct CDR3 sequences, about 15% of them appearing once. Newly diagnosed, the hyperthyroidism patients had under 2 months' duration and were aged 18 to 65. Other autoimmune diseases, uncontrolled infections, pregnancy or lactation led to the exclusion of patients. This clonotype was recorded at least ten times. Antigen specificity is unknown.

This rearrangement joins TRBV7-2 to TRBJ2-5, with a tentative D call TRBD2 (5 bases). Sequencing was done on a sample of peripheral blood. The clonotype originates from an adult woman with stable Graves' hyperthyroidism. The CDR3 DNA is TGTGCCAGCAGCTTAGGGTCTAGCACCGAGACCCAGTACTTC. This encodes CASSLGSSTETQYF.